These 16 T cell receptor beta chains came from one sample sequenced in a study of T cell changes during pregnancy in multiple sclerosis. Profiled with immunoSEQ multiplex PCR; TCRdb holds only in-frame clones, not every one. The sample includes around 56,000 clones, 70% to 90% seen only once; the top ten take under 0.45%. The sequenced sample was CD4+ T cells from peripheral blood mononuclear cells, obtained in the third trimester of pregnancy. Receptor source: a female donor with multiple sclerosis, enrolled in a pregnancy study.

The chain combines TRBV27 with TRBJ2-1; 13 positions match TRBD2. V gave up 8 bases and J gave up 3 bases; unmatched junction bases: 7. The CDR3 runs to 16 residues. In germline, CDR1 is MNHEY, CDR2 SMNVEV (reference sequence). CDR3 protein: CASSRLAGGNYNEQFF. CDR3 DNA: TGTGCCAGCTCGAGACTAGCGGGAGGTAACTACAATGAGCAGTTCTTC.

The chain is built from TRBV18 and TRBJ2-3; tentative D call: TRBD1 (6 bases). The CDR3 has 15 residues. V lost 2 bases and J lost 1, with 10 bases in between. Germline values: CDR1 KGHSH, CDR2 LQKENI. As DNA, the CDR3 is TGTGCCAGCTCACCAATGGGACAAGGCACAGATACGCAGTATTTT. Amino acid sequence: CASSPMGQGTDTQYF. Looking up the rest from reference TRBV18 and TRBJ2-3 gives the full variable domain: NAGVMQNPRHLVRRRGQEARLRCSPMKGHSHVYWYRQLPEEGLKFMVYLQKENIIDESGMPKERFSAEFPKEGPSILRIQQVVRGDSAAYFCASSPMGQGTDTQYFGPGTRLTVL.

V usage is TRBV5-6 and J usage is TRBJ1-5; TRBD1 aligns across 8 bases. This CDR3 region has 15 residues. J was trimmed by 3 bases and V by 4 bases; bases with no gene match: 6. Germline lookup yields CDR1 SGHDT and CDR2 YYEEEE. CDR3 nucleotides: TGTGCCAGCAGCCCACAGGGGGATGTCAATCAGCCCCAGCATTTT. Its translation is CASSPQGDVNQPQHF. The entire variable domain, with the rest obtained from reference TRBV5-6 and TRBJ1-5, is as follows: DAGVTQSPTHLIKTRGQQVTLRCSPKSGHDTVSWYQQALGQGPQFIFQYYEEEERQRGNFPDRFSGHQFPNYSSELNVNALLLGDSALYLCASSPQGDVNQPQHFGDGTRLSIL.

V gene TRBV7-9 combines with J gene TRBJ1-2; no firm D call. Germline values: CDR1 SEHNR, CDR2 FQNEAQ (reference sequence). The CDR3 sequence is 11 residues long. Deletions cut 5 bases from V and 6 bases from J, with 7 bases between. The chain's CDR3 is CASSALDGYTF. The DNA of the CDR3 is TGTGCCAGCAGCGCACTTGATGGCTACACCTTC.

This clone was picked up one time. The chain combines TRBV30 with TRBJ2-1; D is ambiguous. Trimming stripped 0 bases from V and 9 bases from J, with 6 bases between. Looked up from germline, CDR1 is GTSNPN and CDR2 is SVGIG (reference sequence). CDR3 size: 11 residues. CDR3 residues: CAWSVGREQFF. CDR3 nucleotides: TGTGCCTGGAGTGTGGGCCGTGAGCAGTTCTTC.

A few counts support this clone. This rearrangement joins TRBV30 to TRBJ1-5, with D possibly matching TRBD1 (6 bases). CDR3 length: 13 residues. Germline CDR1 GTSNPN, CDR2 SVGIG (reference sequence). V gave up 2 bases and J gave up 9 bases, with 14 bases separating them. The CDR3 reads CAWSMDSLRPQHF. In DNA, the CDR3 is TGTGCCTGGAGTATGGACAGTTTGCGGCCCCAGCATTTT.

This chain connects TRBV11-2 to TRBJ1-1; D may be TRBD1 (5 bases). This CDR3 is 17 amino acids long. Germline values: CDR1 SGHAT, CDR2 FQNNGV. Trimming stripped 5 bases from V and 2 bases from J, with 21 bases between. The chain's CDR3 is CASSLAGGIEGNTEAFF. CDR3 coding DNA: TGTGCCAGCAGCCTAGCCGGGGGAATTGAGGGAAACACTGAAGCTTTCTTT.

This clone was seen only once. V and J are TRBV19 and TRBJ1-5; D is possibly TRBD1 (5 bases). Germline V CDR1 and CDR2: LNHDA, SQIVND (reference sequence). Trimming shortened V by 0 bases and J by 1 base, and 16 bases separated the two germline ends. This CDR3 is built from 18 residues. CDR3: CASSIEGWGGSSNQPQHF. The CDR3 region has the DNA TGTGCCAGTAGTATAGAGGGATGGGGCGGATCAAGCAATCAGCCCCAGCATTTT.

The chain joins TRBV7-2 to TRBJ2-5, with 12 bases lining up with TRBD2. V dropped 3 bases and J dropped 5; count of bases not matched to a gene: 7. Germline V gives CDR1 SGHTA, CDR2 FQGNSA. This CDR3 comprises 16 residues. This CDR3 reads CASSFRTSGMGETQYF. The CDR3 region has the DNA TGTGCCAGCAGCTTCAGGACTAGCGGGATGGGGGAGACCCAGTACTTC. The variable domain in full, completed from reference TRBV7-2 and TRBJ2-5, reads GAGVSQSPSNKVTEKGKDVELRCDPISGHTALYWYRQSLGQGLEFLIYFQGNSAPDKSGLPSDRFSAERTGGSVSTLTIQRTQQEDSAVYLCASSFRTSGMGETQYFGPGTRLLVL.

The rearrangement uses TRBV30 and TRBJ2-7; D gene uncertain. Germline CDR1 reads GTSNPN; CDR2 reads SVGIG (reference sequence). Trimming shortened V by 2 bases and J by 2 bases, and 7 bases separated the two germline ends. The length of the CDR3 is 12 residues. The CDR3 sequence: CAWSPGTYEQYF. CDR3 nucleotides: TGTGCCTGGAGTCCGGGTACCTACGAGCAGTACTTC.

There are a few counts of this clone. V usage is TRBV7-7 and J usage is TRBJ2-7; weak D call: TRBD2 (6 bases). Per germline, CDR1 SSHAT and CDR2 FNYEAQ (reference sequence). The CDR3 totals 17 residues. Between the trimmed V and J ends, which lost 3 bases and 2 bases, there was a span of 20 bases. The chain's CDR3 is CASSLMGSGRPPYEQYF. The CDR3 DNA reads TGTGCCAGCAGCTTGATGGGGAGCGGGCGACCCCCCTACGAGCAGTACTTC.

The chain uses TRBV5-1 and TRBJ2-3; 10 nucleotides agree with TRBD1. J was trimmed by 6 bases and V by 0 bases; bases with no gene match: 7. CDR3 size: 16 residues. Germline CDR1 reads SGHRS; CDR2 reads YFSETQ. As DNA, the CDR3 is TGCGCCAGCAGCTTGGCCGGACAGGGGGTGTTGGATACGCAGTATTTT. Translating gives CASSLAGQGVLDTQYF.

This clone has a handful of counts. The CDR3 reads CASSLPSVNGYTF. The CDR3 DNA reads as TGTGCCAGCAGCCTCCCGTCGGTTAATGGCTACACCTTC. This chain uses TRBV7-9 with TRBJ1-2; D gene ambiguous. V lost 5 bases and J 6 bases, leaving 13 bases between the germline ends. From germline, CDR1 is SEHNR and CDR2 FQNEAQ (reference sequence). This CDR3 is built from 13 residues. Using reference TRBV7-9 and TRBJ1-2 for the parts outside the CDR3, the full variable domain is DTGVSQNPRHKITKRGQNVTFRCDPISEHNRLYWYRQTLGQGPEFLTYFQNEAQLEKSRLLSDRFSAERPKGSFSTLEIQRTEQGDSAMYLCASSLPSVNGYTFGSGTRLTVV.

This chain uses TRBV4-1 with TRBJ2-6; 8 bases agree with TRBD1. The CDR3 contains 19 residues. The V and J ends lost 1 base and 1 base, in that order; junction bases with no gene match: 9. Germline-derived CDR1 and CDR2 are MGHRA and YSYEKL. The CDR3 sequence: CASSQGGVRGPSGANVLTF. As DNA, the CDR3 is TGCGCCAGCAGCCAAGGGGGCGTCAGGGGGCCTTCTGGGGCCAACGTCCTGACTTTC.

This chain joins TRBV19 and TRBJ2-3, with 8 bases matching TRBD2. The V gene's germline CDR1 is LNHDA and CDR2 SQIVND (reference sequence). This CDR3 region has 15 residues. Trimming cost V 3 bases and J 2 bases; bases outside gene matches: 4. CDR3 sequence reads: CASSMSGGPTDTQYF. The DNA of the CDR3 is TGTGCCAGTAGTATGAGCGGGGGCCCCACAGATACGCAGTATTTT.

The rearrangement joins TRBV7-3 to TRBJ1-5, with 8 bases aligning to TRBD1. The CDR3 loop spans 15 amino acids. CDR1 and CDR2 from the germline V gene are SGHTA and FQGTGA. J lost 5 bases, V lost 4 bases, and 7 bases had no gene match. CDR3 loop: CASSSMTGADQPQHF. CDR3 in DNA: TGTGCCAGCAGCTCAATGACAGGGGCAGATCAGCCCCAGCATTTT.